What follows is one T cell receptor beta chain and its context. From germline, CDR1 is SGHTA and CDR2 FQGTGA. The CDR3 is made up of 19 amino acids. V was clipped by 4 bases and J by 4 bases; unmatched bases: 16. These data are taken from a study of T cells in Graves' hyperthyroidism and ophthalmopathy. TCR beta CDR3 regions were amplified from RNA transcripts. A set of HTBI primers served as the primers for a first-round RT-PCR of the TCR CDR3. TCRdb re-called the multiplex PCR reads through MiXCR, storing one row per CDR3 protein. This sample has around 490,000 distinct CDR3 sequences, with 20% found just once.

The V gene is TRBV7-3, the J gene TRBJ2-1; 10 nucleotides agree with TRBD2. The material sequenced was blood. The clonotype was recovered from a man in his forties with Graves' ophthalmopathy. The CDR3 DNA reads as TGTGCCAGCAGCTCAACTGCTAACCTACTAGCGGGACCTTACAATGAGCAGTTCTTC. It codes for CASSSTANLLAGPYNEQFF.